The 12 T cell receptor beta chains listed next were all sequenced from one sample in a study of beta chain features in type 1 diabetes. What was sequenced were expressed TCRB transcripts, since all of the isolated RNA had been reverse transcribed. Assay used: immunoSEQ multiplex PCR; TCRdb lists only in-frame clones, some missing. Of about 740,000 clones listed, roughly 13% are singletons. Their recognized antigens are unknown. General study findings and limits: Among patients with Type 1 diabetes, TCRB CDR3s were moderately but significantly shorter in every one of the four CD4+ subsets.

Material for sequencing was naive CD4+ T cells from blood. The receptor set was obtained from a man between 18 and 29 years old with type 1 diabetes.

V is TRBV5-1 and J is TRBJ1-1, with 8 bases lining up with TRBD1. Germline CDR1 is SGHRS and CDR2 is YFSETQ. V was clipped by 0 bases and J by 7 bases; unmatched bases: 2. The CDR3 has 13 residues. The CDR3 DNA reads TGCGCCAGCAGCTTGGAGGGGACAGGTGAAGCTTTCTTT. Translating gives CASSLEGTGEAFF.

This clone was seen a few times. The chain has TRBV6-5 and TRBJ1-2; D is unclear. Germline V gene lookup returns CDR1 MNHEY and CDR2 SVGAGI. V lost 6 bases and J 7 bases, leaving 21 bases between the germline ends. The CDR3 contains 15 residues. Here the CDR3 DNA reads TGTGCCAGCAGGAGGGATCCAACTTTGGTGGCTGGCTACACCTTC. Its translation: CASRRDPTLVAGYTF.

This clone has just a few counts. In DNA, the CDR3 is TGTGCCATCAGTGATCGGGACGGGGCCTACAATGAGCAGTTCTTC. Translating it yields CAISDRDGAYNEQFF. The V and J genes are TRBV10-3 and TRBJ2-1, with D possibly being TRBD1 or TRBD2 (5 bases each). Germline V gene sequence: CDR1 ENHRY, CDR2 SYGVKD. The V end was cut by 3 bases, the J end by 2 bases, with 11 bases between. This CDR3 has 15 amino acids.

This chain joins TRBV6-6 and TRBJ2-4, with D uncertain. V lost 7 bases and J lost 2, with 6 bases in between. Germline CDR1 is MNHNY and CDR2 is SVGAGI (reference sequence). This CDR3 spans 12 amino acids. CDR3 DNA: TGTGCCAGCATGACGTCCAAAAACATTCAGTACTTC. Translation gives CASMTSKNIQYF.

This CDR3 reads CASSLGSTGYTF. Here the CDR3 DNA reads TGTGCCAGCAGCTTAGGTAGCACTGGCTACACCTTC. This chain links TRBV7-9 with TRBJ1-2; no clear D. Germline V gene data show CDR1 as SEHNR and CDR2 as FQNEAQ (reference sequence). The CDR3 consists of 12 residues. V lost 1 base, J lost 7 bases, and 7 bases lay in between.

This clone was recorded many times. The rearrangement joins TRBV23-1 to TRBJ2-7; no firm D call. TRBV23-1 falls under the ORF class, with uncertain function. This CDR3 is 13 amino acids long. The V and J ends lost 2 bases and 3 bases respectively, with 8 bases between them. The CDR3 reads CASSQPSSYEQYF. The DNA for the CDR3 is TGCGCCAGCAGTCAACCCTCCAGCTACGAGCAGTACTTC.

This chain joins TRBV7-9 and TRBJ2-4, with D perhaps being TRBD1 or TRBD2 (5 bases each). Trimming took 5 bases from V and 5 from J, leaving 10 bases between them. The CDR3 spans 13 residues. Looked up from germline, CDR1 is SEHNR and CDR2 is FQNEAQ (reference sequence). CDR3 region: CASSGVGENIQYF. The CDR3 region has the DNA TGTGCCAGCAGCGGGGTGGGGGAAAACATTCAGTACTTC.

The chain couples TRBV30 to TRBJ2-7; D perhaps matches TRBD1 (7 bases). Deletions cut 1 base from V and 3 bases from J, with 16 bases between. There are 15 residues in the CDR3. CDR1 GTSNPN and CDR2 SVGIG come from the germline V gene (reference sequence). The CDR3 is CAWSDRRDRIYEQYF. CDR3 DNA: TGTGCCTGGAGTGACCGGAGGGACAGAATCTACGAGCAGTACTTC. Filled out from reference TRBV30 and TRBJ2-7, the complete variable domain reads SQTIHQWPATLVQPVGSPLSLECTVEGTSNPNLYWYRQAAGRGLQLLFYSVGIGQISSEVPQNLSASRPQDRQFILSSKKLLLSDSGFYLCAWSDRRDRIYEQYFGPGTRLTVT.

This clone was detected only a few times. This sequence joins TRBV30 and TRBJ1-1; tentative D call: TRBD1 (5 bases). Germline CDR1 reads GTSNPN; CDR2 reads SVGIG (reference sequence). This CDR3 spans 13 amino acids. The V end was cut by 5 bases, the J end by 3 bases, with 13 bases between. The CDR3 is CAWDLGGDTEAFF. The CDR3 nucleotides are TGTGCCTGGGATCTTGGAGGGGACACTGAAGCTTTCTTT.

This clone appeared a few times. CDR3 in DNA: TGTGCCAGCAGCTACCGACAGGGACCCACCGGGGAGCTGTTTTTT. This gives the protein CASSYRQGPTGELFF. The chain joins TRBV7-9 to TRBJ2-2; 7 bases align to TRBD1. The V gene end was trimmed by 4 bases and the J gene end by 4 bases; junction bases not matched to a gene: 6. Per the germline V gene, CDR1 is SEHNR and CDR2 is FQNEAQ (reference sequence). The CDR3 has 15 residues.

This chain joins TRBV14 and TRBJ2-3; D is ambiguous. Trimming shortened V by 2 bases and J by 4 bases, and 4 bases separated the two germline ends. This CDR3 has 12 residues. Germline CDR1 is SGHDN and CDR2 is FVKESK. CDR3 DNA: TGTGCCAGCAGCCAAAACTCAGATACGCAGTATTTT. This encodes CASSQNSDTQYF. Variable domain in full (rest from reference TRBV14 and TRBJ2-3): EAGVTQFPSHSVIEKGQTVTLRCDPISGHDNLYWYRRVMGKEIKFLLHFVKESKQDESGMPNNRFLAERTGGTYSTLKVQPAELEDSGVYFCASSQNSDTQYFGPGTRLTVL.

The chain links TRBV7-9 to TRBJ1-2; 8 bases are shared with TRBD1. With V trimmed by 5 bases and J by 4 bases, 6 bases remained unmatched. CDR3 length: 14 amino acids. In germline, CDR1 is SEHNR, CDR2 FQNEAQ (reference sequence). DNA for the CDR3: TGTGCCAGCAGCAAGGACAGGGAGGGCTATGGCTACACCTTC. Protein sequence: CASSKDREGYGYTF.